This T cell receptor beta chain emerged from a study of cytomegalovirus exposure and HLA in healthy donors. Whole-study findings and limits: With later analysis, a missense DCLRE1C variant became linked to TCR beta V- and J-gene trimming. Earlier analysis looked at TCR beta V segments, and most were productive about 90% or about 30% of the time.

This clone was seen once. No antigen is known for it. It was with 60 Vbeta and 13 Jbeta primers that the PCR ran. Using immunoSEQ multiplex PCR, the repertoire was profiled, and TCRdb retains in-frame clones only, with some absent. The sample consists of more than 100,000 clones, over 60% of them appearing once. This receptor was obtained from a woman in her 30s in good health and CMV-seropositive. Sequencing was performed on PBMCs.

The CDR3 coding sequence is TGTGCCAGCACCCCCCGGTGGGGGCGGTACGAGCAGTACTTC. Its translation is CASTPRWGRYEQYF. The chain carries TRBV27 and TRBJ2-7, with D maybe TRBD1 (6 bases). CDR3 length: 14 amino acids. Deletions cut 7 bases from V and 4 bases from J, with 17 bases between. CDR1 is MNHEY, CDR2 SMNVEV, per germline (reference sequence).